This T cell receptor (beta chain) was documented in a study of OX40 agonist ivuxolimab in advanced cancers. Regarding the research as a whole: Ivuxolimab, which targeted the costimulatory receptor OX40 (CD134), was an agonistic, fully human IgG2 monoclonal antibody. Partial responses occurred in three dose-escalation patients: two with cutaneous melanoma and one with hepatocellular carcinoma. The paper reports the monotherapy dose-escalation portion (N of about 47 patients) of the phase I ivuxolimab trial. Intravenous ivuxolimab was administered to patients every 2 weeks at six dose levels: 0.01, 0.1, 0.3, 1.5, 3 and 10 mg/kg. The point of sequencing TCRbeta in the periphery was to test whether ivuxolimab changed TCR sequence diversity and drove clonal T-cell expansion. In the dose-escalation cohort, approximately 80% of patients were male, and the mean age was around 60 years with a range of roughly 23 to 79. Patients were allowed to have had prior anti-PD-1, anti-PD-L1 or anti-CTLA-4 therapy, and approximately 43% of the dose-escalation patients had previously received checkpoint inhibitors. Of the roughly 52 dose-escalation patients, hepatocellular carcinoma was present in approximately 20, melanoma in approximately 15, renal cell carcinoma in 9 and head and neck cancer in 9.

Patients with autoimmune disease history or receiving systemic immunosuppression were excluded from the trial. Peripheral blood for TCR sequencing was collected from all dose cohorts at baseline, on cycle 4 day 1, and on cycle 7 day 1. The samples were drawn from a first-in-human, open-label, multicenter phase I dose-escalation trial of ivuxolimab. Adults with locally advanced or metastatic melanoma, renal cell, hepatocellular, or head and neck squamous cell carcinoma were enrolled in the trial. Before TCR sequencing, CD4+ T cells and CD8+ T cells from peripheral blood were sorted into separate populations. Genomic DNA was isolated from the sorted cells so that the TCRbeta CDR3 region could be sequenced. TCRbeta CDR3 regions were sequenced using the immunoSEQ Assay. TCRdb provides this immuneACCESS table in a form limited to in-frame rearrangements. Some clones are lacking; in checked studies, under half of them reflect an unresolved V gene, and why the rest are absent is not known. Within this sample are tens of thousands of clones, with 84% of them counted one time only. The ten largest clones capture roughly a fifth of the sample.

With regard to this clone: Its antigen has not been determined. No qualities accompany the bases; no much larger clone lies one base away.

Results and caveats for the whole study, not just this receptor: After ivuxolimab, CD8+ T cells had more expanded clones than CD4+ T cells on average. Low levels of normalized T-cell clonal expansion were also seen in some patients who did not respond. The antigen specificity of the clonally expanded peripheral T cells was not determined. In partial responders in the 0.1-3.0 mg/kg groups, normalized peripheral clonal expansion was found to be among the lowest, especially among CD8+ T cells. At doses from 0.1 to 3.0 mg/kg, clonal expansion was seen in both CD4+ and CD8+ blood T cells between baseline and week 6.

Sequences SEHNR (CDR1) and FQNEAQ (CDR2) are obtained from the germline V gene (reference sequence). Taken from cysteine to phenylalanine, the CDR3 has 15 residues. This entry keeps only the CDR3 DNA: 45 bases, framed from base 1. The V end loses 2 bases and the J end loses 4 bases, and a stretch of 14 bases separates them. The source of this sequence is an adult with an advanced solid tumor such as melanoma, head and neck, liver or kidney cancer. The sample consisted of CD4+ or CD8+ T cells sorted from blood, taken in a trial of the OX40 agonist ivuxolimab. The V and J segments used are TRBV7-9 and TRBJ1-2, with TRBD1 perhaps the D gene, on 5 matching bases. The base sequence is TGTGCCAGCAGCTTATCTGGGGCCGAACCCTATGGCTACACCTTC. Its product reads: CASSLSGAEPYGYTF. When the CDR3 is completed using the reference TRBV7-9 and TRBJ1-2 genes on either side, the full variable domain is DTGVSQNPRHKITKRGQNVTFRCDPISEHNRLYWYRQTLGQGPEFLTYFQNEAQLEKSRLLSDRFSAERPKGSFSTLEIQRTEQGDSAMYLCASSLSGAEPYGYTFGSGTRLTVV.